The 9 T cell receptor beta chains given below trace back to one sample, sequenced in a study of T cell repertoires in cytomegalovirus infection. TCRdb called the reads again in MiXCR, with one record for every CDR3 protein. The data hold 350,000 to 450,000 distinct CDR3 sequences, with around 18% observed a single time. The source material was PBMCs. The receptor source for this set is a human donor in good health (CMV status not recorded). Some clones in this sample may be carry-over from other donors' samples.

This chain joins TRBV20-1 and TRBJ2-5; 9 positions match TRBD2. Trimming took 7 bases from V and 3 from J; bases not matched to a gene: 6. CDR1 and CDR2 (germline): DFQATT, SNEGSKA (reference sequence). The CDR3 sequence is 13 residues long. The CDR3 spells CSVAGDNEETQYF. CDR3 sequence (DNA): TGCAGTGTAGCGGGAGATAACGAAGAGACCCAGTACTTC.

Turning to this clonotype: A read error may explain this, as a much larger clone is one base away. V gene TRBV7-9 combines with J gene TRBJ1-2; TRBD1 might be the D (6 bases). CDR3 size: 12 residues. Germline CDR1 reads SEHNR; CDR2 reads FQNEAQ (reference sequence). Trimming stripped 5 bases from V and 6 bases from J, with 10 bases between. The CDR3 coding sequence is TGTGCCAGCAGCCTCAACAGGGATGGCTACACCTTC. Its translation is CASSLNRDGYTF. The full variable domain, completed using reference TRBV7-9 and TRBJ1-2, is DTGVSQNPRHKITKRGQNVTFRCDPISEHNRLYWYRQTLGQGPEFLTYFQNEAQLEKSRLLSDRFSAERPKGSFSTLEIQRTEQGDSAMYLCASSLNRDGYTFGSGTRLTVV.

This clonotype has a count of ten or more. The chain combines TRBV7-9 with TRBJ1-1, with a weak D call TRBD1 (5 bases). In germline, CDR1 is SEHNR, CDR2 FQNEAQ (reference sequence). This CDR3 has 13 amino acids. Trimming took 5 bases from V and 5 from J, leaving 12 bases between them. The CDR3 DNA reads as TGTGCCAGCAGCCCGTTGGGGGATACTGAAGCTTTCTTT. This codes for CASSPLGDTEAFF.

This clonotype was picked up many times. The chain is built from TRBV20-1 and TRBJ1-2; 8 bases agree with TRBD1. The junction had 4 bases not matched to a gene; V was cut back by 5 bases and J by 8 bases. Looked up from germline, CDR1 is DFQATT and CDR2 is SNEGSKA (reference sequence). This CDR3 has 11 residues. CDR3 protein: CSASQGVGYTF. CDR3 DNA: TGCAGTGCTTCACAGGGGGTGGGCTACACCTTC.

This clonotype was observed many times. This sequence joins TRBV7-2 and TRBJ2-7; perhaps TRBD2 as D (5 bases). The germline V gene encodes CDR1 SGHTA and CDR2 FQGNSA. The V and J ends lost 5 bases and 0 bases respectively, with 14 bases between them. The CDR3 spans 15 residues. The DNA of the CDR3 is TGTGCCAGCAGCGAAGGGAGTGCCCTCTCCTACGAGCAGTACTTC. It specifies CASSEGSALSYEQYF. Full variable domain (remainder filled in from reference TRBV7-2 and TRBJ2-7): GAGVSQSPSNKVTEKGKDVELRCDPISGHTALYWYRQSLGQGLEFLIYFQGNSAPDKSGLPSDRFSAERTGGSVSTLTIQRTQQEDSAVYLCASSEGSALSYEQYFGPGTRLTVT.

This clonotype appeared once. The J gene is TRBJ2-1, the V gene TRBV9, with D perhaps given as TRBD1 or TRBD2 (5 bases each). CDR3 size: 14 residues. The V end lost 4 bases, the J end lost 9 bases, and 17 bases lay between the germline ends. Germline loops: CDR1 SGDLS, CDR2 YYNGEE. The CDR3 bases are TGTGCCAGCAGCCTGTTCGCGGGTCAGGGTGAGCAGTTCTTC. Amino acids: CASSLFAGQGEQFF. The full variable domain, in which reference TRBV9 and TRBJ2-1 provide the parts outside the CDR3, is DSGVTQTPKHLITATGQRVTLRCSPRSGDLSVYWYQQSLDQGLQFLIQYYNGEERAKGNILERFSAQQFPDLHSELNLSSLELGDSALYFCASSLFAGQGEQFFGPGTRLTVL.

This clonotype was counted ten times or more. CDR3 region: CASSPGFDVREQYF. The CDR3, as DNA: TGTGCCAGCAGCCCGGGATTCGATGTCCGCGAGCAGTACTTC. The V and J genes are TRBV7-2 and TRBJ2-7; TRBD2 might be the D (5 bases). Trimming shortened V by 5 bases and J by 6 bases, and 17 bases separated the two germline ends. Germline lookup yields CDR1 SGHTA and CDR2 FQGNSA. The CDR3 has 14 residues.

V is TRBV18 and J is TRBJ2-7, with TRBD1 matching over 8 bases. The CDR3 loop spans 12 amino acids. Trimming cost V 5 bases and J 6 bases; bases outside gene matches: 3. Germline CDR1 and CDR2: KGHSH and LQKENI. This CDR3 is CASSGTGSEQYF. Written as DNA, the CDR3 is TGTGCCAGCTCAGGGACAGGTTCCGAGCAGTACTTC. The full variable domain, in which reference TRBV18 and TRBJ2-7 provide the parts outside the CDR3, is NAGVMQNPRHLVRRRGQEARLRCSPMKGHSHVYWYRQLPEEGLKFMVYLQKENIIDESGMPKERFSAEFPKEGPSILRIQQVVRGDSAAYFCASSGTGSEQYFGPGTRLTVT.

This clonotype has just a few counts. The J gene is TRBJ1-6, the V gene TRBV2; 7 positions match TRBD1. The trim removed 4 bases at V and 7 bases at J, leaving 4 bases unmatched. This CDR3 contains 14 residues. Germline V gene sequence: CDR1 SNHLY, CDR2 FYNNEI. CDR3 region: CASSGEGANSPLHF. The CDR3 DNA reads as TGTGCCAGCAGTGGGGAGGGGGCGAATTCACCCCTCCACTTT. The entire variable domain, with the rest obtained from reference TRBV2 and TRBJ1-6, is as follows: EPEVTQTPSHQVTQMGQEVILRCVPISNHLYFYWYRQILGQKVEFLVSFYNNEISEKSEIFDDQFSVERPDGSNFTLKIRSTKLEDSAMYFCASSGEGANSPLHFGNGTRLTVT.